One and the same sample provided the 2 T cell receptor beta chains below, sequenced in a study of identical twins. TCRdb reprocessed the 5' RACE reads via MiXCR and lists one record per CDR3 protein. The table shows about 570,000 distinct CDR3 sequences, with around 9.6% occurring only once. Another study also made use of these data, one on yellow fever vaccine responses in identical twins.

Material for sequencing was PBMCs. Every receptor here comes from a woman younger than 30 in good health.

The sample holds a few counts of this clonotype. The chain combines TRBV12-3 or TRBV12-4 with TRBJ2-7, with D possibly matching TRBD1 (5 bases). The CDR3 is 13 residues long. V gave up 4 bases and J gave up 4 bases, with 11 bases separating them. The CDR3 here is CASSWARAYEQYF. CDR3 sequence (DNA): TGTGCCAGCAGTTGGGCCAGGGCGTACGAGCAGTACTTC.

This clonotype was seen a few times. The chain employs TRBV20-1 and TRBJ2-3; 9 positions match TRBD2. CDR3 length equals 16 residues. Germline V gives CDR1 DFQATT, CDR2 SNEGSKA (reference sequence). Trimming took 0 bases from V and 7 from J; bases not matched to a gene: 11. Here the CDR3 reads CSARDDVGLAWHTQYF. CDR3 DNA: TGCAGTGCTAGAGATGATGTAGGACTAGCGTGGCATACGCAGTATTTT.